This entry features one TCR beta chain sequence. The antigen is unknown. The data are from a study of blood T cells in healthy people across ages. Primed by a sample-barcoded 5' primer and a J-beta primer mix, a second PCR proceeded for about 6 to 11 cycles. TCRdb recomputed calls from the 5' RACE reads with MiXCR, one row per CDR3 protein. Of 790,000 or so distinct CDR3 sequences listed, about 61% are singletons. The authors isolated at least 7 million PBMCs per sample. The CDR3 runs 15 residues. Germline loops: CDR1 DFQATT, CDR2 SNEGSKA (reference sequence). Whole-study findings and limits: Greater diversity and more naive CD4+ cells were seen in long-lived donors than in aged donors.

The sample taken for sequencing was blood. The TCR originated in a man aged 40-50 years in good health. The J gene is TRBJ2-7, the V gene TRBV20-1; maybe TRBD2 (6 bases). The chain's CDR3 is CGTRRLGTSSYEQYF. The CDR3 DNA is TGCGGTACTAGACGACTAGGAACCAGCTCCTACGAGCAGTACTTC.